This entry describes one T cell receptor beta chain. Its specificity is not known. Germline V CDR1 and CDR2: SGDLS, YYNGEE. V was pared by 0 bases and J by 0 bases, with 9 bases between. The CDR3 has 16 residues. The data were taken from a study of tumor-infiltrating lymphocytes in localized non-small cell lung cancer. Across the study: From each patient, both tumor and uninvolved lung, non-adjacent to tumor, were sampled.

The study's findings and limits: TCR sequencing covered a subset of patients with enough tissue. Each assay used a separate piece of the same tissue.

Assay: immunoSEQ multiplex PCR; the TCRdb copy retains only in-frame clones and omits some. The table includes about 12,000 clones, 86% detected once. This receptor was obtained from a human donor with non-small cell lung cancer. The chain recombines TRBV9 with TRBJ2-2; unclear D gene. Sequencing was done on a sample of lung tumor tissue. The CDR3 DNA reads as TGTGCCAGCAGCGTAGGCGAGAAAACGAACACCGGGGAGCTGTTTTTT. Translating gives CASSVGEKTNTGELFF. The entire variable domain, with the rest obtained from reference TRBV9 and TRBJ2-2, is as follows: DSGVTQTPKHLITATGQRVTLRCSPRSGDLSVYWYQQSLDQGLQFLIQYYNGEERAKGNILERFSAQQFPDLHSELNLSSLELGDSALYFCASSVGEKTNTGELFFGEGSRLTVL.